What follows are 23 T cell receptor beta chains derived from one specimen sequenced in a study of OX40 agonist ivuxolimab in advanced cancers. The repertoire was sequenced with immunoSEQ multiplex PCR; TCRdb's copy has only in-frame clones and lacks some. This table holds about 57,000 clones, under 85% found once. The sample here was CD4+ or CD8+ T cells sorted from blood, taken in a trial of the OX40 agonist ivuxolimab. The receptors derive from an adult with an advanced solid tumor such as melanoma, head and neck, liver or kidney cancer.

The V call is TRBV19, the J call TRBJ2-7, with 7 bases that match TRBD2. V shed 5 bases, J shed 0 bases, and the junction held 7 bases outside the gene matches. The length of the CDR3 is 15 residues. Looked up from germline, CDR1 is LNHDA and CDR2 is SQIVND (reference sequence). The CDR3 DNA sequence: TGTGCCAGTAGTCAACACCGGGACTACTCCTACGAGCAGTACTTC. Amino acids: CASSQHRDYSYEQYF.

This chain's CDR3 is CASSDTSGNLDTQYF. In nucleotides, the CDR3 is TGCGCCAGCAGTGATACTAGCGGGAATTTGGATACGCAGTATTTT. The chain combines TRBV10-2 with TRBJ2-3, with 10 bases that match TRBD2. The CDR3 is 15 residues long. Germline CDR1 WSHSY, CDR2 SAAADI. V shed 3 bases, J shed 6 bases, and the junction held 6 bases outside the gene matches.

The J gene is TRBJ2-7, the V gene TRBV7-8; 10 nucleotides align to TRBD1. V shed 5 bases, J shed 2 bases, and the junction held 9 bases outside the gene matches. CDR1 is SGHVS and CDR2 is FQNEAQ in the germline V gene. This CDR3 region has 16 residues. The CDR3 region is CASSPRDRGATYEQYF. CDR3 DNA sequence: TGTGCCAGCAGCCCGCGGGACAGGGGAGCAACCTACGAGCAGTACTTC.

The chain links TRBV9 to TRBJ1-1, with D unclear. The CDR3 length is 13 residues. Trimming removed 3 bases at V and 0 bases at J, with 6 bases between. The germline V gene has CDR1 SGDLS and CDR2 YYNGEE. The CDR3 DNA follows: TGTGCCAGCAGCGATTCCATGAACACTGAAGCTTTCTTT. Its translation: CASSDSMNTEAFF.

The chain combines TRBV9 with TRBJ2-1, with D tentatively TRBD2 (5 bases). This CDR3 spans 15 amino acids. The germline V gene encodes CDR1 SGDLS and CDR2 YYNGEE. Trimming pared 4 bases from V and 7 bases from J, leaving 18 bases between. The CDR3 spells CASSSTTRVRNEQFF. Here the CDR3 DNA reads TGTGCCAGCAGCTCAACAACGAGGGTGCGTAATGAGCAGTTCTTC.

The chain is built from TRBV6-5 and TRBJ1-6, with D tentatively TRBD1 (6 bases). This CDR3 region has 13 residues. The germline gives CDR1 MNHEY, CDR2 SVGAGI. V was trimmed by 6 bases and J by 6 bases, leaving 9 bases between them. This CDR3 is CASSRQANSPLHF. The CDR3 DNA sequence: TGTGCCAGCAGCCGACAGGCTAATTCACCCCTCCACTTT.

The rearrangement uses TRBV28 and TRBJ1-2, with a weak D call TRBD1 (5 bases). There are 11 residues in the CDR3. The V gene's germline CDR1 is MDHEN and CDR2 SYDVKM. The V end lost 4 bases, the J end lost 8 bases, and 8 bases lay between the germline ends. CDR3 nucleotide sequence: TGTGCCAGCAGTTACCGGGACGGCTACACCTTC. It translates to CASSYRDGYTF.

CDR3 DNA sequence: TGTGCCAGCAGTTCTCCCCCCTCGGGACAGGGATACTACGAGCAGTACTTC. Translated, it gives CASSSPPSGQGYYEQYF. The chain employs TRBV27 and TRBJ2-7; 9 nucleotides line up with TRBD1. This CDR3 is built from 17 residues. Unmatched junction bases numbered 13, after V lost 4 bases and J lost 3 bases. From germline, CDR1 is MNHEY and CDR2 SMNVEV (reference sequence).

The rearrangement links TRBV19 to TRBJ1-1; D unclear. The CDR3 contains 14 residues. Trimming took off 7 bases at V and 1 base at J, with 13 bases between the two ends. The germline V gene has CDR1 LNHDA and CDR2 SQIVND (reference sequence). The CDR3 DNA sequence: TGTGCCAGTAAGGGAAGGGCCCCGAACACTGAAGCTTTCTTT. Translating it yields CASKGRAPNTEAFF.

The chain has TRBV4-2 and TRBJ2-7, with 7 bases identical to TRBD1. CDR3 length: 15 residues. Looked up from germline, CDR1 is LGHNA and CDR2 is YNFKEQ. Trimming cost V 5 bases and J 5 bases; bases outside gene matches: 12. CDR3 region: CASSLFGTAGNEQYF. The DNA for the CDR3 is TGTGCCAGCAGCTTATTCGGGACAGCCGGAAACGAGCAGTACTTC.

V usage is TRBV9 and J usage is TRBJ1-1, with D perhaps TRBD1 (6 bases). Trimming left V 4 bases short and J 0 bases short, with 34 bases between. The CDR3 covers 22 residues. Germline V gives CDR1 SGDLS, CDR2 YYNGEE. The CDR3 DNA sequence: TGTGCCAGCAGCCCACGGGCGGGACAACGGCAACTCCGCACGAGTTTGAACACTGAAGCTTTCTTT. Protein sequence: CASSPRAGQRQLRTSLNTEAFF.

This rearrangement joins TRBV11-2 to TRBJ2-2, with 10 bases aligning to TRBD2. The V and J ends lost 3 bases and 5 bases, in that order; junction bases with no gene match: 0. This CDR3 contains 14 residues. Germline V gene sequence: CDR1 SGHAT, CDR2 FQNNGV. The chain's CDR3 is CASSLGLATGELFF. Written as DNA, the CDR3 is TGTGCCAGCAGCTTGGGACTAGCGACCGGGGAGCTGTTTTTT. Using reference TRBV11-2 and TRBJ2-2 for the parts outside the CDR3, the full variable domain is EAGVAQSPRYKIIEKRQSVAFWCNPISGHATLYWYQQILGQGPKLLIQFQNNGVVDDSQLPKDRFSAERLKGVDSTLKIQPAKLEDSAVYLCASSLGLATGELFFGEGSRLTVL.

V gene TRBV5-4 combines with J gene TRBJ2-2; 8 bases agree with TRBD2. The CDR3 consists of 15 residues. Per the germline V gene, CDR1 is SGHNT and CDR2 is YYREEE (reference sequence). V shed 5 bases and J 3 bases; nucleotides not matched to a gene: 6. CDR3 sequence reads: CASSSGLADTGELFF. In DNA, the CDR3 is TGTGCCAGCAGTTCCGGACTAGCAGACACCGGGGAGCTGTTTTTT.

This clone occurred a few times. J is TRBJ2-7 and V is TRBV29-1; D possibly corresponds to TRBD1 (5 bases). V lost 5 bases, J lost 9 bases, and 20 bases lay in between. The CDR3 is made up of 13 amino acids. The germline V gene encodes CDR1 SQVTM and CDR2 ANQGSEA. In nucleotides, the CDR3 is TGCAGCGTTATGGACATTCCACCAAGTCGGCAGTACTTC. This encodes CSVMDIPPSRQYF.

CDR3 nucleotides: TGTGCCAGCTCACCAGGGCCCCCCTACGAGCAGTACTTC. Its translation: CASSPGPPYEQYF. This rearrangement joins TRBV18 to TRBJ2-7; no firm D call. The CDR3 sequence is 13 residues long. Between the trimmed V and J ends, which lost 2 bases and 2 bases, there was a span of 7 bases. The V gene's germline CDR1 is KGHSH and CDR2 LQKENI. The full variable domain, rest sourced from reference TRBV18 and TRBJ2-7, is NAGVMQNPRHLVRRRGQEARLRCSPMKGHSHVYWYRQLPEEGLKFMVYLQKENIIDESGMPKERFSAEFPKEGPSILRIQQVVRGDSAAYFCASSPGPPYEQYFGPGTRLTVT.

The J gene is TRBJ2-1, the V gene TRBV25-1; a possible D gene is TRBD2 (5 bases). This CDR3 spans 15 amino acids. Germline loops: CDR1 MGHDK, CDR2 SYGVNS. The V gene lost 6 bases and the J gene lost 4 bases, with 16 bases spanning the gap. CDR3 in amino acids: CASSQVLAGYNEQFF. In DNA form, the CDR3 reads TGTGCCAGCAGCCAGGTCCTTGCGGGTTACAATGAGCAGTTCTTC.

This rearrangement joins TRBV28 to TRBJ1-2, with 7 bases matching TRBD1. With 2 bases clipped from V and 1 base from J, the junction kept 4 bases outside the gene matches. Germline loops: CDR1 MDHEN, CDR2 SYDVKM. CDR3 size: 15 residues. The CDR3 reads CASSLLGGRNYGYTF. Written as DNA, the CDR3 is TGTGCCAGCAGTTTACTAGGGGGCCGTAACTATGGCTACACCTTC.

The chain uses TRBV5-6 and TRBJ2-2; 8 bases align to TRBD2. Germline V gives CDR1 SGHDT, CDR2 YYEEEE. Trimming cost V 1 base and J 6 bases; bases outside gene matches: 2. This CDR3 is 14 amino acids long. Here the CDR3 DNA reads TGTGCCAGCAGCTTGCGGGGGGGGGCCGGGGAGCTGTTTTTT. Translated, it gives CASSLRGGAGELFF.

The chain employs TRBV29-1 and TRBJ2-3; 9 bases are shared with TRBD1. The CDR3 length is 13 residues. With V trimmed by 7 bases and J by 1 base, 3 bases remained unmatched. CDR1 and CDR2 from the germline V gene are SQVTM and ANQGSEA. The chain's CDR3 is CSDRQGGTDTQYF. For the CDR3, the DNA is TGCAGCGACCGACAGGGGGGCACAGATACGCAGTATTTT.

The chain is built from TRBV9 and TRBJ2-3; 12 bases are a match to TRBD2. This CDR3 has 16 amino acids. The germline V gene encodes CDR1 SGDLS and CDR2 YYNGEE. V was pared by 2 bases and J by 2 bases, with 3 bases of the junction left unmatched. The CDR3 spells CASSVRLAGATDTQYF. CDR3 nucleotide sequence: TGTGCCAGCAGCGTCAGACTAGCGGGAGCCACAGATACGCAGTATTTT.

The V gene is TRBV19, the J gene TRBJ1-3; D gene uncertain. The CDR3 loop spans 13 amino acids. Germline assignment: CDR1 LNHDA and CDR2 SQIVND (reference sequence). Trimming cost V 3 bases and J 8 bases, with 11 bases left between them. The CDR3 protein is CASSIGPSDTIYF. For the CDR3, the DNA is TGTGCCAGTAGTATTGGGCCAAGTGACACCATATATTTT.

The rearrangement joins TRBV19 to TRBJ2-2; D is undetermined. The CDR3 is made up of 16 amino acids. Per the germline V gene, CDR1 is LNHDA and CDR2 is SQIVND (reference sequence). V was shortened by 7 bases and J by 0 bases, with 15 bases between the two germline ends. CDR3 DNA: TGTGCCAGTACCCCCACTGGCAGAGCGAACACCGGGGAGCTGTTTTTT. It translates to CASTPTGRANTGELFF.

This rearrangement joins TRBV7-2 to TRBJ2-7; no clear D. Trimming shortened V by 11 bases and J by 0 bases, and 8 bases separated the two germline ends. Per germline, CDR1 SGHTA and CDR2 FQGNSA. The CDR3 is 11 residues long. CDR3 bases: TGTGCCTGCCGGAACTCCTACGAGCAGTACTTC. Amino acids: CACRNSYEQYF.